The 4 T cell receptor beta chains given below trace back to one sample, sequenced in a study of blood T cell repertoires in COVID-19. Sequenced by immunoSEQ multiplex PCR; TCRdb stores in-frame clones only, minus some. The sample contains roughly 670,000 clones, 85% to 90% of which appear only once. The source material was peripheral blood. These TCRs come from a woman between 18 and 29 years old with acute or convalescent COVID-19.

On this clone: Other DNA sequences in the same sample also yield this CDR3. This chain joins TRBV2 and TRBJ2-7; tentative D call: TRBD1 (6 bases). Trimming left V 6 bases short and J 3 bases short, with 9 bases between. The CDR3 has 12 residues. From germline, CDR1 is SNHLY and CDR2 FYNNEI. Here the CDR3 reads CASSGQIYEQYF. In DNA, the CDR3 is TGTGCCAGCAGCGGACAGATCTACGAGCAGTACTTC.

The chain recombines TRBV29-1 with TRBJ1-1; 8 nucleotides match TRBD1. Germline values: CDR1 SQVTM, CDR2 ANQGSEA. The CDR3 totals 14 residues. V shed 1 base, J shed 7 bases, and the junction held 8 bases outside the gene matches. CDR3 amino acids: CSVEGGGQVGEAFF. Written as DNA, the CDR3 is TGCAGCGTTGAAGGAGGGGGACAGGTTGGTGAAGCTTTCTTT.

The chain uses TRBV12-2 and TRBJ2-7; no DNA check was done on the table's D call, TRBD1. TRBV12-2 is a listed pseudogene. This CDR3 spans 15 amino acids. In DNA, the CDR3 is TGTGCAAGTCGCTTAGGTCAAGGGGTTCCCTACGAGCAGTACTTC. It translates to CASRLGQGVPYEQYF.

The V gene is TRBV30, the J gene TRBJ1-2, with D possibly matching TRBD1 (6 bases). The CDR3 loop spans 13 amino acids. V was cut by 0 bases and J by 5 bases, with 10 bases left in between. Germline-derived CDR1 and CDR2 are GTSNPN and SVGIG (reference sequence). This CDR3 reads CAWSVGHDYGYTF. The CDR3 DNA is TGTGCCTGGAGTGTGGGACACGATTATGGCTACACCTTC.